A selection of T cell receptor beta chains follows, all from one sample in a study of blood T cell repertoires in COVID-19. Produced via immunoSEQ multiplex PCR; TCRdb's table is partial and in-frame only. The profile covers about 120,000 clones, with approximately 80% appearing a single time and 1.5% to 2% taken by the ten largest. The sample was peripheral blood. The source is a man aged 70-80 years with acute or convalescent COVID-19. CDR3s include the opening cysteine and the closing phenylalanine or tryptophan. The order of the fields is J gene, D gene, V gene, clone size, CDR3 DNA, CDR3 protein. The D gene is left open where the match is weak. Part of the rows lack a size; the others show once, few, many or a class for expanded clones.

>TRBJ1-2|NA|TRBV4-2|NA
TGTGCCAGCAGCCAAGTTGTAAACACCTATGGCTACACCTTC
CASSQVVNTYGYTF
>TRBJ2-1|NA|TRBV10-3|NA
TGTGCCATCAGTGACCCGGGGGGCCTCTACAATGAGCAGTTCTTC
CAISDPGGLYNEQFF
>TRBJ1-2|NA|TRBV18|NA
TGTGCCAGCGCGTTATTACCCCCTAACTATGGCTACACCTTC
CASALLPPNYGYTF
>TRBJ1-2|NA|TRBV3-1/TRBV3-2|once
TGTGCCAGCAGCCAAGAATGGGCTCCGTCTCACTATGGCTACACCTTC
CASSQEWAPSHYGYTF
>TRBJ1-1|NA|TRBV2|NA
TGTGCCAGAAGCAGGGTGGGGACTGAAGCTTTCTTT
CARSRVGTEAFF
>TRBJ1-2|TRBD1|TRBV5-6|NA
TGTGCCAGCAGCTCCCGACAGGGTAGCTATGGCTACACCTTC
CASSSRQGSYGYTF
>TRBJ2-4|NA|TRBV11-2|NA
TGTGCCAGCAGCTCCTCAGAACTCAGGGGAAACATTCAGTACTTC
CASSSSELRGNIQYF
>TRBJ1-2|TRBD1|TRBV7-8|NA
TGTGCCAGCACCCCGGACAGGGTCTATGGCTACACCTTC
CASTPDRVYGYTF
>TRBJ1-2|TRBD1|TRBV12-3/TRBV12-4|NA
TGTGCCAGCAGCCCCAGGGGGCGCGATGGCTACACCTTC
CASSPRGRDGYTF
>TRBJ2-5|NA|TRBV6-2/TRBV6-3|NA
TGTGCCAGCAGTCGGCCGGGAGAGACCCAGTACTTC
CASSRPGETQYF
>TRBJ1-1|NA|TRBV11-2|NA
TGTGCCAGCAGCTTAGGACAGAGGAGTGAAGCTTTCTTT
CASSLGQRSEAFF
>TRBJ1-5|NA|TRBV12-3/TRBV12-4|NA
TGTGCCAGCAGTTTGCGGGGGAATCAGCCCCAGCATTTT
CASSLRGNQPQHF
>TRBJ2-2|NA|TRBV28|NA
TGTGCCAGCATAAGCAACACCGGGGAGCTGTTTTTT
CASISNTGELFF
>TRBJ1-5|NA|TRBV9|NA
TGTGCCAGCAGCGTAGGCGGGAAGAGCAATCAGCCCCAGCATTTT
CASSVGGKSNQPQHF
>TRBJ1-2|NA|TRBV3-1/TRBV3-2|NA
TGTGCCAGCAGTCCAAGAGGAGGGCATGGCTACACCTTC
CASSPRGGHGYTF
>TRBJ2-7|NA|TRBV5-5|once
TGTGCCAGCAGCTTGGGACGGGTCGAGCAGTACTTC
CASSLGRVEQYF
>TRBJ2-5|TRBD2|TRBV5-1|NA
TGCGCCAGCAGCTGGCCTAGCGGGGGGGCCCAAGAGACCCAGTACTTC
CASSWPSGGAQETQYF
>TRBJ2-3|TRBD1|TRBV30|NA
TGTGCCTGGAGTGGGACAGGGGGCGCAGATACGCAGTATTTT
CAWSGTGGADTQYF
>TRBJ1-3|NA|TRBV7-6|NA
TGTGCCAGCAGCGGGCTGGGTGGAAACACCATATATTTT
CASSGLGGNTIYF
>TRBJ1-2|TRBD1|TRBV6-5|NA
TGTGCCAGCAGCTTGGACAGGGGCTATGGCTACACCTTC
CASSLDRGYGYTF
>TRBJ2-2|NA|TRBV3-1/TRBV3-2|NA
TGTGCCAGCGGGCGGTGGACGAGAGGGACCGGGGAGCTGTTTTTT
CASGRWTRGTGELFF
>TRBJ1-2|TRBD1|TRBV28|NA
TGTGCCAGCATCCCGACAGGGACTTATGGCTACACCTTC
CASIPTGTYGYTF
>TRBJ2-5|NA|TRBV7-9|NA
TGTGCCAGCAGCTTAGCGCGCCAGGTCCAAGAGACCCAGTACTTC
CASSLARQVQETQYF
>TRBJ2-7|NA|TRBV5-1|few
TGCGCCAGCAGCCTGCAGGGGTACGAGCAGTACTTC
CASSLQGYEQYF
>TRBJ1-2|TRBD1|TRBV10-2|few
TGCGCCAGCACGAAGGGACAGGGGAACTATGGCTACACCTTC
CASTKGQGNYGYTF
>TRBJ2-6|NA|TRBV6-1|few
TGTGCCAGCAGTGAACAGGGGAGTGGGGCCAACGTCCTGACTTTC
CASSEQGSGANVLTF
>TRBJ1-6|TRBD1|TRBV5-1|NA
TGCGCCAGCAGCACCGCGACAGGGAGTGGATCACCCCTCCACTTT
CASSTATGSGSPLHF
>TRBJ2-7|TRBD2|TRBV6-5|NA
TGTGCCAGCAGTTACTCGAGCGGGGAGAGCTCCTACGAGCAGTACTTC
CASSYSSGESSYEQYF
>TRBJ1-6|NA|TRBV27|NA
TGTGCCAGCAGGGCATGGCCGGGAAATTCACCCCTCCACTTT
CASRAWPGNSPLHF
>TRBJ1-2|NA|TRBV29-1|NA
TGCAGCGTTGAAATGGACAGACCTCTTCATGGCTACACCTTC
CSVEMDRPLHGYTF
>TRBJ1-1|TRBD1|TRBV3-1/TRBV3-2|NA
TGTGCCAGCAGCCTTACAGGGGATACTGAAGCTTTCTTT
CASSLTGDTEAFF